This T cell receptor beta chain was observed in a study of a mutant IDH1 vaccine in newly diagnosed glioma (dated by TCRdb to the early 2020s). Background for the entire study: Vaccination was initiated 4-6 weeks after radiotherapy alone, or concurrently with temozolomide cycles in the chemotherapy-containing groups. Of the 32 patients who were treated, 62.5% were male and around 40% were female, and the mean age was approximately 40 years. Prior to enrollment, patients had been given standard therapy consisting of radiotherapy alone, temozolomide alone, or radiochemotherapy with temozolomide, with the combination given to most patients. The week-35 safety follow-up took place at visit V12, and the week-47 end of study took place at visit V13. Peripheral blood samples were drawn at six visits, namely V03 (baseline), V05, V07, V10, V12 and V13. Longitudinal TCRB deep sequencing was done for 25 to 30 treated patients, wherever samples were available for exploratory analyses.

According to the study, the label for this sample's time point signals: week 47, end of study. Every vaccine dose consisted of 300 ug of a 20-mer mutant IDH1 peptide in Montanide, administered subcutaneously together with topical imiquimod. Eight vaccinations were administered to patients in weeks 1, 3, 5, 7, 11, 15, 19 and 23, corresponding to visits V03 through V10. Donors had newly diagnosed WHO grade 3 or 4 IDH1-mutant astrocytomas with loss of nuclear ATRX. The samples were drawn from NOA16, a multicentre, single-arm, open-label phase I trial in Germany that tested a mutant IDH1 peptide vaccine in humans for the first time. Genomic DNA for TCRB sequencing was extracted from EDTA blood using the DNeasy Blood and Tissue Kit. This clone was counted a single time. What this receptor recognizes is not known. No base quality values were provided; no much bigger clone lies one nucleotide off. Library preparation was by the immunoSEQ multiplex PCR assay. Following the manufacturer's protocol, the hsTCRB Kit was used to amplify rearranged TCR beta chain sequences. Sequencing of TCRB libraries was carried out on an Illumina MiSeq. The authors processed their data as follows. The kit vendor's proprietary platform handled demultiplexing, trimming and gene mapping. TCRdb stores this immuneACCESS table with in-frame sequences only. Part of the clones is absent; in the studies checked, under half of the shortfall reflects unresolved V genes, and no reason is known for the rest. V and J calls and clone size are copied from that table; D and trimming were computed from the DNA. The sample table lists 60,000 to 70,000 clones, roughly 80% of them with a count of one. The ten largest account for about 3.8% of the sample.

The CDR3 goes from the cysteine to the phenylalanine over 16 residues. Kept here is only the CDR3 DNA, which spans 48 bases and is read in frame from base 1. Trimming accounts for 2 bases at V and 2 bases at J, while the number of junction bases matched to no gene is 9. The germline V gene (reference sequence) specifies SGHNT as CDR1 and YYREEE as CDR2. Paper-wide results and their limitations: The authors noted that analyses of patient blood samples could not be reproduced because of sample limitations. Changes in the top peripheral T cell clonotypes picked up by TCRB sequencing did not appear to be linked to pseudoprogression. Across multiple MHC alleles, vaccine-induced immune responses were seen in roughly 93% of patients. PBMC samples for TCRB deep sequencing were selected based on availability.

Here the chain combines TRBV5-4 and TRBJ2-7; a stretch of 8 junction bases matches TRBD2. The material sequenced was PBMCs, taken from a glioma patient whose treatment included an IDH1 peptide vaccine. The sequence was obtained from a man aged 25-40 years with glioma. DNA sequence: TGTGCCAGCAGCTTCAAGGGACTAGTCTCTCCCTACGAGCAGTACTTC. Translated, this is CASSFKGLVSPYEQYF.